This T cell receptor (beta chain) originates from a study of radiotherapy plus CTLA-4 blockade in lung cancer. Study-level findings and limits: Early clonal dynamics of blood T cells, together with interferon-beta, were reported as the best response predictor. Tumor-derived TCR clones expanded in blood after radiotherapy plus ipilimumab.

The CDR3 sequence is 12 residues long. The germline gives CDR1 GTSNPN, CDR2 SVGIG (reference sequence). Trimming shortened V by 7 bases and J by 0 bases, and 10 bases separated the two germline ends. Repertoires were generated with immunoSEQ multiplex PCR, while TCRdb's copy carries only in-frame clones and drops some. The sample consists of more than 50,000 clones, about 72% of them appearing once. This clone was detected only once. Its antigen is currently unknown. The rearrangement joins TRBV30 to TRBJ2-7; D might be TRBD1 (6 bases). The material sequenced was peripheral blood, taken from a patient treated with radiotherapy plus ipilimumab. The receptor was isolated from a human donor with non-small cell lung cancer who had a complete response to radiotherapy plus ipilimumab. In DNA, the CDR3 is TGTGCCTTTGGGGACATCTCCTACGAGCAGTACTTC. It codes for CAFGDISYEQYF.